This entry is about one T cell receptor beta chain. There is no known antigen for this receptor. Base qualities are missing; no much larger clone stands one base away. This record comes from a study of cytomegalovirus exposure and HLA in healthy donors (TCRdb year 2017). Concerning the study at large: A later analysis indicated that the roughly 120 validation repertoires were generated on the platform also employed for the approximately 700 repertoires of the first cohort. The study aimed to test whether signatures of past pathogen exposure could be identified by cataloging public T cell receptors. A separate validation cohort of approximately 130 different subjects was used in addition to the roughly 620-subject first cohort. The study combined high-throughput TCR immunosequencing, statistical association of individual TCRs with disease status, and machine learning to predict cytomegalovirus infection status. Findings and caveats that apply to the study as a whole: Across donors, most TCR sequences were observed very rarely, whereas some public TCRs were present in many individuals. A later analysis lacked HLA typing for the validation cohort, so it scored co-occurrence in that cohort across all 120 or so repertoires. The study listed 170 or so TCR beta chains as associated with cytomegalovirus. In both the original and validation cohorts, the classifier was reported to diagnose cytomegalovirus status with high specificity and sensitivity. Of the cluster scores, roughly 95% were above 0 in a later analysis, which found that TCRs clustered in the first cohort also tended to co-occur in the 95 to 150 validation repertoires. In vitro tests confirmed that a few of the cytomegalovirus-associated TCR beta chains recognize cytomegalovirus antigens. The authors suggested that the approach could potentially be generalized to other disease states and immunological phenotypes.

The CDR3 has 15 amino acids, counting the end cysteine and phenylalanine. Only the CDR3 DNA stays, 45 bases, in frame from base 1. A distance of 8 bases separates the germline ends of V and J, which lose 0 bases and 0 bases respectively. CDR1 and CDR2 were assigned from the germline V gene as MNHEY and SVGAGI. Donors formed part of the validation cohort, which comprised fewer than 150 subjects and was distinct from the first cohort of roughly 600 subjects. The method behind the library was the immunoSEQ multiplex PCR assay. The study's own analysis went as follows. A statistical classification framework was developed to diagnose cytomegalovirus status using the catalog of TCR beta chain sequences. Held by TCRdb, this immuneACCESS table contains in-frame sequences only and omits some clones. Under half of the omission traces to an unresolved V gene where checked; the cause of the rest is unknown. The D gene and trimming were derived from the DNA, and the V and J assignments and clone size from that table. This sample comprises about 160,000 clones, 70% to 90% of them detected only once. The top ten hold 2.5% to 3.5% of the sample.

This clonotype was obtained from a man aged 18 to 29 in good health and CMV-seronegative. Input material: PBMCs. The rearrangement joined TRBV6-5 to TRBJ1-1; the D gene is unclear. The CDR3 sequence is CASSYSPEVNTEAFF. DNA sequence: TGTGCCAGCAGTTACTCACCAGAAGTGAACACTGAAGCTTTCTTT.